This T cell receptor beta chain was identified during a study of TIL therapy for anti-PD-1-resistant metastatic lung cancer. V lost 0 bases and J 0 bases, leaving 14 bases between the germline ends. The CDR3 covers 17 residues. Germline CDR1 KGHDR, CDR2 SFDVKD. This was the immunoSEQ v3 assay. Sequencing was performed with immunoSEQ multiplex PCR; in TCRdb, only in-frame clones are kept and a portion is missing. The table lists tens of thousands of clones, 80% to 90% of them singletons. Sample time point: pre-treatment sample, taken before nivolumab and TIL therapy. Stage 4 NSCLC adults joined between 2017 and 2020.

The clonotype originates from a person aged 25 to 85 with non-small cell lung cancer. The material sequenced was blood, taken at baseline. The chain links TRBV24-1 to TRBJ2-7; perhaps D is TRBD1 or TRBD2 (5 bases each). The CDR3 bases are TGTGCCACCAGTGATTTGCTGGGGACGGCGAGCTCCTACGAGCAGTACTTC. It codes for CATSDLLGTASSYEQYF.